Following are 18 T cell receptor beta chains from one sample sequenced in a study of human T cells and chemical hapten exposure. The time point: pre-sensitization, week 0. Treatment in this sample: therapeutic diphenylcyclopropenone sensitization with weekly scalp DPC. TCRdb called the RACE reads again in MiXCR, with one record for every CDR3 protein. The sample shows about 120,000 distinct CDR3 sequences, around an eighth of them seen only once. Specimen: whole blood, collected in connection with sensitization to the hapten diphenylcyclopropenone (DPC). The source is a woman younger than 35 with alopecia areata. Some clones in this sample may be carry-over from other donors' samples.

This clonotype was counted at least ten times. V gene TRBV10-2 combines with J gene TRBJ2-2; 12 bases map to TRBD2. Germline CDR1 reads WSHSY; CDR2 reads SAAADI. The CDR3 totals 16 residues. V was pared by 7 bases and J by 4 bases, with 7 bases of the junction left unmatched. The CDR3 reads CASTASGGAGTGELFF. CDR3 coding DNA: TGCGCCAGCACCGCTAGCGGGGGGGCCGGCACCGGGGAGCTGTTTTTT.

This clonotype was counted at least ten times. V is TRBV7-2 and J is TRBJ1-2; TRBD1 is a possible D gene (6 bases). Trimming took 2 bases from V and 7 from J, leaving 14 bases between them. Germline lookup yields CDR1 SGHTA and CDR2 FQGNSA. The CDR3 loop spans 14 amino acids. The CDR3 reads CASSLPQGHAGYTF. The CDR3 nucleotides read TGTGCCAGCAGCTTACCCCAGGGGCATGCTGGCTACACCTTC. Combining the CDR3 with reference TRBV7-2 and TRBJ1-2 gives the whole variable domain GAGVSQSPSNKVTEKGKDVELRCDPISGHTALYWYRQSLGQGLEFLIYFQGNSAPDKSGLPSDRFSAERTGGSVSTLTIQRTQQEDSAVYLCASSLPQGHAGYTFGSGTRLTVV.

This clonotype was detected a few times. V gene TRBV4-3 combines with J gene TRBJ2-3; D call uncertain. The V gene lost 2 bases and the J gene lost 8 bases, with 8 bases spanning the gap. CDR1 and CDR2 (germline): LGHNA, YSLEER. The CDR3 totals 12 residues. The CDR3 bases are TGCGCCAGCAGCCAACCACCGGGTACGCAGTATTTT. Translating gives CASSQPPGTQYF.

The V and J genes are TRBV10-2 and TRBJ1-5, with no clear D. With 0 bases removed from V and 2 bases from J, the gap between germline ends came to 2 bases. Germline values: CDR1 WSHSY, CDR2 SAAADI. The CDR3 spans 13 residues. CDR3 sequence: CASSESRNQPQHF. The CDR3 nucleotides read TGCGCCAGCAGTGAGTCACGCAATCAGCCCCAGCATTTT.

V usage is TRBV7-2 and J usage is TRBJ2-1; tentative D call: TRBD2 (6 bases). Trimming shortened V by 3 bases and J by 6 bases, and 12 bases separated the two germline ends. The CDR3 totals 14 residues. CDR1 is SGHTA and CDR2 is FQGNSA in the germline V gene. The CDR3 is CASSFRGLSNEQFF. CDR3 coding DNA: TGTGCCAGCAGCTTCCGGGGGTTAAGCAATGAGCAGTTCTTC.

This clonotype was counted a few times. V and J are TRBV18 and TRBJ2-5; D possibly matches TRBD1 or TRBD2 (5 bases each). Germline lookup yields CDR1 KGHSH and CDR2 LQKENI. This CDR3 has 13 amino acids. Trimming pared 1 base from V and 5 bases from J, leaving 8 bases between. This chain's CDR3 is CASSPQGTETQYF. The CDR3 DNA reads TGTGCCAGCTCACCACAAGGGACGGAGACCCAGTACTTC.

The V call is TRBV3-1, the J call TRBJ1-1; 7 bases are shared with TRBD1. Germline lookup yields CDR1 LGHDT and CDR2 YNNKEL (reference sequence). The CDR3 sequence is 13 residues long. The ends lost 6 bases at V and 0 bases at J; junction bases unmatched: 1. CDR3 loop: CASRQGMNTEAFF. The CDR3 DNA sequence: TGTGCCAGCAGACAGGGGATGAACACTGAAGCTTTCTTT.

This clonotype was seen a handful of times. The chain couples TRBV27 to TRBJ1-1; D might be TRBD1 (6 bases). Germline lookup yields CDR1 MNHEY and CDR2 SMNVEV (reference sequence). The length of the CDR3 is 12 residues. The V and J ends lost 5 bases and 9 bases respectively, with 13 bases between them. The CDR3 sequence: CASSRWTEKAFF. The CDR3 DNA follows: TGTGCCAGCAGTCGATGGACAGAAAAAGCTTTCTTT.

This clonotype was detected a few times. The chain carries TRBV5-6 and TRBJ2-5; 9 nucleotides align to TRBD2. The CDR3 covers 14 residues. The V gene's germline CDR1 is SGHDT and CDR2 YYEEEE. The V segment lost 5 bases and the J segment 4 bases; nucleotides outside the gene matches: 6. DNA of the CDR3: TGTGCCAGCAGTTTCGGGACTAGCAGAGAGACCCAGTACTTC. Its translation: CASSFGTSRETQYF.

This clonotype was counted many times. The chain carries TRBV6-2 or TRBV6-3 and TRBJ2-3; the D is unclear. From germline, CDR1 is MNHEY and CDR2 SVGEGT. The CDR3 has 12 amino acids. Deletions cut 0 bases from V and 5 bases from J, with 3 bases between. CDR3 in amino acids: CASSYSEDTQYF. CDR3 in DNA: TGTGCCAGCAGTTACTCAGAAGATACGCAGTATTTT.

The CDR3 region has the DNA TGTGCCAGCTCATCACTAGCGGGGGGCCAGAGCTCCTACAATGAGCAGTTCTTC. Translating gives CASSSLAGGQSSYNEQFF. The V call is TRBV18, the J call TRBJ2-1, with 12 bases fitting TRBD2. The V gene's germline CDR1 is KGHSH and CDR2 LQKENI. Germline trimming cut 5 bases from V and 0 bases from J; bases unmatched to any gene: 8. The CDR3 runs to 18 residues.

The chain uses TRBV18 and TRBJ2-1, with TRBD1 matching 7 bases. V dropped 6 bases and J dropped 8; count of bases not matched to a gene: 7. The germline CDR1 and CDR2 sequences are KGHSH and LQKENI. This CDR3 has 13 amino acids. The chain's CDR3 is CASSLDRRDEQFF. Here the CDR3 DNA reads TGTGCCAGCTCTCTGGACAGGCGAGATGAGCAGTTCTTC.

This clonotype was seen repeatedly, ten times or more. This chain joins TRBV4-1 and TRBJ1-5; unclear D gene. Germline CDR1 is MGHRA and CDR2 is YSYEKL. Trimming shortened V by 0 bases and J by 0 bases, and 6 bases separated the two germline ends. CDR3 length equals 15 residues. CDR3: CASSQEYGSNQPQHF. CDR3 DNA sequence: TGCGCCAGCAGCCAAGAATACGGTAGCAATCAGCCCCAGCATTTT.

This clonotype occurred a few times. The chain uses TRBV18 and TRBJ2-5; D is undetermined. The CDR3 runs to 13 residues. Per germline, CDR1 KGHSH and CDR2 LQKENI. V was shortened by 4 bases and J by 5 bases, with 11 bases between the two germline ends. CDR3: CASSRSNGETQYF. CDR3 DNA sequence: TGTGCCAGCTCACGCTCCAATGGGGAGACCCAGTACTTC.

This chain links TRBV5-8 with TRBJ2-1; either TRBD1 or TRBD2 may fit D (5 bases each). This CDR3 comprises 16 residues. Germline V gene lookup returns CDR1 SGHTS and CDR2 YDEGEE. V gave up 3 bases and J gave up 4 bases, with 17 bases separating them. The CDR3 DNA is TGTGCCAGCAGCTCAGTCGGGGCGCCTAAATACAATGAGCAGTTCTTC. Encoded protein: CASSSVGAPKYNEQFF.

This clonotype was picked up many times. This rearrangement joins TRBV28 to TRBJ2-7, with 11 positions matching TRBD1. With V trimmed by 6 bases and J by 3 bases, 7 bases remained unmatched. CDR1 and CDR2 (germline): MDHEN, SYDVKM. The CDR3 spans 15 residues. CDR3 DNA: TGTGCCAGCAGGGTCGGGACAGGGGGGTTCTACGAGCAGTACTTC. It specifies CASRVGTGGFYEQYF.

In nucleotides, the CDR3 is TGTGCCAGCAGCCGTCTCGACTCCCGGGATAGGTTTGAGCAGTTCTTC. It codes for CASSRLDSRDRFEQFF. This chain uses TRBV11-2 with TRBJ2-1; weak D call: TRBD2 (5 bases). The length of the CDR3 is 16 residues. Per the germline V gene, CDR1 is SGHAT and CDR2 is FQNNGV. V was pared by 5 bases and J by 9 bases, with 23 bases between.

The chain has TRBV6-5 and TRBJ1-6, with D hard to call. The germline gives CDR1 MNHEY, CDR2 SVGAGI. Trimming shortened V by 0 bases and J by 8 bases, and 20 bases separated the two germline ends. The CDR3 has 18 amino acids. CDR3 sequence: CASSYSTSLGIDDSPLHF. Written as DNA, the CDR3 is TGTGCCAGCAGTTACTCGACGTCTCTGGGAATTGATGATTCACCCCTCCACTTT.